One sample yielded the 18 T cell receptor beta chains listed below, sequenced in a study of blood T cell repertoires in COVID-19. Assay: immunoSEQ multiplex PCR; the TCRdb copy retains only in-frame clones and omits some. The data show 330,000 or so clones, approximately 89% seen once. Sample: PBMCs or T cells enriched from blood (not recorded which). These receptors originate from a man aged 40-50 years in a cohort exposed to, infected with or recovered from COVID-19 (not recorded which).

V gene TRBV18 combines with J gene TRBJ2-5; D is uncertain. This CDR3 has 13 amino acids. CDR1 is KGHSH and CDR2 is LQKENI in the germline V gene. The germline V and J ends were trimmed by 2 bases and 1 base, with 5 bases remaining between them. The DNA of the CDR3 is TGTGCCAGCTCACCAGACACCCAAGAGACCCAGTACTTC. It is translated as CASSPDTQETQYF.

The chain employs TRBV20-1 and TRBJ2-3; 9 nucleotides align to TRBD2. The CDR3 extends over 15 amino acids. Trimming at V came to 3 bases and at J to 2 bases, leaving 6 bases not matched to a gene. Germline assignment: CDR1 DFQATT and CDR2 SNEGSKA (reference sequence). CDR3 nucleotides: TGCAGTGCTAGTCTTAGACTAGCGGACACAGATACGCAGTATTTT. It translates to CSASLRLADTDTQYF.

The chain couples TRBV2 to TRBJ1-3; 8 bases match TRBD1. V gave up 4 bases and J gave up 0 bases; unmatched junction bases: 8. Germline CDR1 reads SNHLY; CDR2 reads FYNNEI. CDR3 length equals 17 residues. The CDR3 reads CASSASGTGLSGNTIYF. The DNA for the CDR3 is TGTGCCAGCAGTGCTTCCGGGACAGGACTCTCTGGAAACACCATATATTTT.

This chain joins TRBV7-9 and TRBJ1-1, with D perhaps TRBD1 (6 bases). The CDR3 is 14 amino acids. The ends were cut back, 5 bases at V and 4 bases at J, with 14 bases in the middle. Germline V gene lookup returns CDR1 SEHNR and CDR2 FQNEAQ (reference sequence). The CDR3 DNA follows: TGTGCCAGCAGCCCAGGGGTCGTCGGCACTGAAGCTTTCTTT. Translating it yields CASSPGVVGTEAFF.

This chain links TRBV11-2 with TRBJ2-1; TRBD1 is a possible D gene (6 bases). The CDR3 is made up of 15 amino acids. V gave up 1 base and J gave up 2 bases, with 9 bases separating them. Germline CDR1 and CDR2: SGHAT and FQNNGV. The CDR3 protein is CASSLGRGAYNEQFF. CDR3 in DNA: TGTGCCAGCAGCTTAGGCAGGGGAGCCTACAATGAGCAGTTCTTC.

J is TRBJ1-1 and V is TRBV19; 9 positions match TRBD1. Germline CDR1 is LNHDA and CDR2 is SQIVND (reference sequence). Germline trimming cut 7 bases from V and 5 bases from J; bases unmatched to any gene: 8. This CDR3 has 14 amino acids. In DNA, the CDR3 is TGTGCCAGTAACCGGGACAGGGAGAGAACTGAAGCTTTCTTT. As protein: CASNRDRERTEAFF.

This chain joins TRBV5-1 and TRBJ1-1, with 7 bases matching TRBD1. The CDR3 has 17 amino acids. The V segment lost 2 bases and the J segment 4 bases; nucleotides outside the gene matches: 14. CDR1 is SGHRS and CDR2 is YFSETQ in the germline V gene. The CDR3 region has the DNA TGCGCCAGCAGCTTCTCTGCTACTAGGGGGCGAGCCACTGAAGCTTTCTTT. Amino acids: CASSFSATRGRATEAFF.

The chain is built from TRBV19 and TRBJ2-7; D might be TRBD2 (6 bases). The germline gives CDR1 LNHDA, CDR2 SQIVND (reference sequence). V was pared by 4 bases and J by 0 bases, with 13 bases between. The CDR3 totals 15 residues. The CDR3 region is CASSTHRGNSYEQYF. DNA for the CDR3: TGTGCCAGTAGTACCCACCGCGGGAACTCCTACGAGCAGTACTTC.

The chain combines TRBV9 with TRBJ2-3, with 8 bases fitting TRBD2. V trimming: 6 bases; J trimming: 5 bases; junction bases outside the gene matches: 8. Germline V gene sequence: CDR1 SGDLS, CDR2 YYNGEE. The CDR3 runs 14 residues. The CDR3 region has the DNA TGTGCCAGCATGTCGGGAGGGCCCGGAGATACGCAGTATTTT. Protein: CASMSGGPGDTQYF. The variable domain in full, with the rest retrieved from reference TRBV9 and TRBJ2-3, is DSGVTQTPKHLITATGQRVTLRCSPRSGDLSVYWYQQSLDQGLQFLIQYYNGEERAKGNILERFSAQQFPDLHSELNLSSLELGDSALYFCASMSGGPGDTQYFGPGTRLTVL.

The V and J genes are TRBV19 and TRBJ1-4, with 7 bases aligning to TRBD1. The CDR3 is 16 residues long. CDR1 is LNHDA and CDR2 is SQIVND in the germline V gene (reference sequence). V lost 6 bases, J lost 0 bases, and 7 bases stayed unmatched. The CDR3 region has the DNA TGTGCCAGTAGAGGGACAGCAGTTGCAACTAATGAAAAACTGTTTTTT. Protein: CASRGTAVATNEKLFF.

This clone showed up just a few times. The chain employs TRBV9 and TRBJ2-5; 10 bases agree with TRBD2. The V gene end was trimmed by 2 bases and the J gene end by 13 bases; junction bases not matched to a gene: 14. The length of the CDR3 is 15 residues. Germline V gene lookup returns CDR1 SGDLS and CDR2 YYNGEE. Here the CDR3 DNA reads TGTGCCAGCAGCGTCTCCCGGACTAGCGGCAGCTTATTGTACTTC. Encoded protein: CASSVSRTSGSLLYF.

The chain couples TRBV3-1 (or the pseudogene TRBV3-2) to TRBJ2-6, with 8 bases identical to TRBD1. The CDR3 runs 16 residues. The J segment lost 2 bases and the V segment lost 4 bases, leaving 4 bases of the junction unmatched. Germline CDR1 LGHDT, CDR2 YNNKEL (reference sequence). This CDR3 is CASSRDRTPGANVLTF. The CDR3 bases are TGTGCCAGCAGCCGGGACAGGACGCCTGGGGCCAACGTCCTGACTTTC.

The sample holds a few counts of this clone. This chain links TRBV27 with TRBJ2-7; 8 nucleotides line up with TRBD2. Germline V CDR1 and CDR2: MNHEY, SMNVEV (reference sequence). CDR3 length: 14 residues. V lost 8 bases, J lost 3 bases, and 9 bases stayed unmatched. The CDR3, as DNA: TGTGCCAGCGGTCGGACTAGCCGTTTCTACGAGCAGTACTTC. This sequence encodes CASGRTSRFYEQYF.

The V and J genes are TRBV9 and TRBJ2-1, with 9 bases that match TRBD1. The germline gives CDR1 SGDLS, CDR2 YYNGEE. This CDR3 comprises 16 residues. The V and J ends lost 2 bases and 2 bases, in that order; junction bases with no gene match: 5. In nucleotides, the CDR3 is TGTGCCAGCAGCGTCTATCGGGACAGGGCCTACAATGAGCAGTTCTTC. It encodes CASSVYRDRAYNEQFF.

The J gene is TRBJ1-5, the V gene TRBV30; a weak D match, TRBD1 (6 bases). Trimming cost V 0 bases and J 2 bases, with 14 bases left between them. CDR1 is GTSNPN and CDR2 is SVGIG in the germline V gene (reference sequence). The CDR3 is 16 residues long. The CDR3 DNA reads TGTGCCTGGAGTGTACCTCTACGACAGGGCAATCAGCCCCAGCATTTT. Translation: CAWSVPLRQGNQPQHF.

This rearrangement joins TRBV11-2 to TRBJ1-4; TRBD1 might be the D (6 bases). The germline CDR1 and CDR2 sequences are SGHAT and FQNNGV. With 3 bases removed from V and 3 bases from J, the gap between germline ends came to 14 bases. This CDR3 region has 16 residues. The CDR3 bases are TGTGCCAGCAGCTTGGGGAGACAGGCATCTAATGAAAAACTGTTTTTT. It encodes CASSLGRQASNEKLFF.

Note on this clone: Compared with germline, one end of the junction differs, possibly owing to a read error. The chain carries TRBV7-9 and TRBJ1-1; 7 bases match TRBD1. Germline CDR1 is SEHNR and CDR2 is FQNEAQ (reference sequence). The CDR3 length is 14 residues. Here the CDR3 reads CASSLAGTEQLAFF. In DNA, the CDR3 is TGTGCCAGCAGCCTAGCGGGGACAGAGCAGTTGGCTTTCTTT.

This clone was counted a single time. V gene TRBV5-1 combines with J gene TRBJ1-2, with D possibly being TRBD1 (6 bases). The ends were cut back, 0 bases at V and 0 bases at J, with 18 bases in the middle. Per germline, CDR1 SGHRS and CDR2 YFSETQ. This CDR3 is 18 amino acids long. This CDR3 is CASSLDPWDAGANYGYTF. The CDR3 DNA reads as TGCGCCAGCAGCTTGGACCCCTGGGACGCAGGGGCTAACTATGGCTACACCTTC. Looking up the rest from reference TRBV5-1 and TRBJ1-2 gives the full variable domain: KAGVTQTPRYLIKTRGQQVTLSCSPISGHRSVSWYQQTPGQGLQFLFEYFSETQRNKGNFPGRFSGRQFSNSRSEMNVSTLELGDSALYLCASSLDPWDAGANYGYTFGSGTRLTVV.